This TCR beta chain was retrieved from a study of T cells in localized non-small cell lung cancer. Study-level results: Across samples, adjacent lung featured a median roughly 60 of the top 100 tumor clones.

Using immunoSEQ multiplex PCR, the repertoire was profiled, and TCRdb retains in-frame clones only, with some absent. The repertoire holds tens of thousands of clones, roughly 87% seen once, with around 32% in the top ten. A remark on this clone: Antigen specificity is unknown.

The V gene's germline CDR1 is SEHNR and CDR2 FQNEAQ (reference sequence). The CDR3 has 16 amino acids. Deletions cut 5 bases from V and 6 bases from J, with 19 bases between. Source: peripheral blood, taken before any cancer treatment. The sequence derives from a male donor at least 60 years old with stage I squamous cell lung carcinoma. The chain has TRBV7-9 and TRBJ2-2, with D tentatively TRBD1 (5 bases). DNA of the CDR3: TGTGCCAGCAGCCGTATAGTGCCCAGGGTTCCCGGGGAGCTGTTTTTT. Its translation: CASSRIVPRVPGELFF.